This T cell receptor (beta chain) was captured by sequencing in a study of CD8 T cells in ankylosing spondylitis (dated by TCRdb to about 2017). Concerning the study at large: T cell receptor beta repertoires were profiled in healthy donors and ankylosing spondylitis patients so that disease-linked TCR variants could be found. The full study cohort was made up of about 24 ankylosing spondylitis patients and 108 healthy donors. Peripheral blood samples were taken, and synovial fluid was additionally collected from ankylosing spondylitis patients.

These reads were obtained on an Illumina HiSeq 2500. Quantitative 5'-RACE with molecular barcodes was used to prepare TCR beta libraries. For the original study's pipeline: To identify disease-linked TCR variants, a new computational method was used, one built on a probabilistic model of VDJ rearrangement. TCRdb itself trimmed the public reads at Q25 with fastp, ran MiXCR and retained productive beta chains. Identical CDR3 proteins give one entry, which carries the most common genes and DNA. V and J calls and clone size were set by TCRdb, not the authors. The sample includes about 180,000 distinct CDR3 sequences, with around a tenth observed a single time. Of the sample, more than 12% falls within the top ten clones. The paper as a whole reports these results and caveats: The disease-linked clones were reported as significantly enriched in matched synovial fluid samples from ankylosing spondylitis patients. Some motif variants had previously been reported in the synovial fluid and blood of reactive arthritis patients, which suggests shared mechanisms of disease initiation. Blood from ankylosing spondylitis patients appeared to be characterized by a TCR beta motif composed of about eight highly homologous amino acid variants. A CD8+ phenotype was shown by the disease-linked clones, which were found at relatively low frequencies in peripheral blood.

Only a few counts were recorded for this clonotype. Its specific antigen is unknown. No base qualities exist here, and no much larger clone lies one base off it. The CDR3 runs 14 residues from the cysteine to the phenylalanine. Only CDR3 DNA remains: 42 bases, in frame from the first base. V and J are truncated by 6 bases and 0 bases respectively, leaving an intervening sequence of 11 bases. The germline V gene yields MGHRA for CDR1 and YSYEKL for CDR2. The receptor was isolated from a female donor with ankylosing spondylitis or in good health (not recorded which). The rearrangement joined TRBV4-1 to TRBJ1-2, with the D gene not clear enough to name. Sequenced material: blood, either unsorted or a sorted T cell fraction (not recorded which). Here the CDR3 is given as CASRPGFSNYGYTF. The nucleotide sequence reads TGCGCCAGCAGACCCGGTTTCTCTAACTATGGCTACACCTTC.